One sample yielded the 29 T cell receptor beta chains listed below, sequenced in a study of beta chain features in type 1 diabetes (dated by TCRdb to 2017 to 2018). Study-wide findings and limitations: Type 1 diabetes patients showed a moderate but significant shortening of TCRB CDR3 length in all four CD4+ subsets.

Antigen specificity for these receptors is unknown. Library preparation used the immunoSEQ multiplex PCR assay. The entire isolated RNA was reverse transcribed using the High Capacity cDNA Reverse Transcription Kit, and thus expressed TCRB transcripts were sequenced. The table was pulled from immuneACCESS by TCRdb, which kept in-frame rearrangements only. Such tables lose some clones; where checked, under half of the loss comes from unresolved V genes, and the rest has no known cause. This sample gives approximately 170,000 clones in total; 6.5% to 8.5% of them show up just once. The ten largest account for 0.5% to 0.55% of the sample. The sequenced material came from central memory CD4+ T cells from blood. The receptors were sampled from a man between 18 and 35 years old with type 1 diabetes.

The J gene is TRBJ2-7, the V gene TRBV5-6; D perhaps matches TRBD1 (6 bases). Trimming left V 4 bases short and J 2 bases short, with 13 bases between. The CDR3 sequence is 14 residues long. From germline, CDR1 is SGHDT and CDR2 YYEEEE. For the CDR3, the DNA is TGTGCCAGCAGCAAGATAGACAGGACCTACGAGCAGTACTTC. The encoded protein is CASSKIDRTYEQYF.

This clone was detected only a few times. V usage is TRBV6-6 and J usage is TRBJ1-4, with D possibly TRBD1 on 6 matching bases. Deletions cut 2 bases from V and 7 bases from J, with 14 bases between. CDR3 length: 15 amino acids. Germline-derived CDR1 and CDR2 are MNHNY and SVGAGI (reference sequence). CDR3 nucleotides: TGTGCCAGCAGTTACGGGGGGGGCGAGGGTGAAAAACTGTTTTTT. Encoded protein: CASSYGGGEGEKLFF.

This clone has just a few counts. V and J are TRBV19 and TRBJ2-4; 8 bases line up with TRBD1. Trimming took 3 bases from V and 7 from J; bases not matched to a gene: 2. There are 13 residues in the CDR3. CDR1 and CDR2 from the germline V gene are LNHDA and SQIVND (reference sequence). Written as DNA, the CDR3 is TGTGCCAGTAGTATGAACAGGGGGAACATTCAGTACTTC. Translated: CASSMNRGNIQYF.

The J gene is TRBJ2-7, the V gene TRBV18, with 7 bases matching TRBD1. The CDR3 spans 15 residues. From germline, CDR1 is KGHSH and CDR2 LQKENI. V lost 6 bases and J lost 2; bases outside the gene matches: 10. The CDR3 nucleotides are TGTGCCAGCTCGCCTACGACAGGGTTTACCTACGAGCAGTACTTC. This gives the protein CASSPTTGFTYEQYF.

This clone was observed once. V usage is TRBV28 and J usage is TRBJ2-7; TRBD2 matches 12 bases. Losses at the gene ends were 5 bases for V and 3 bases for J; bases not matched to a gene: 8. The CDR3 is made up of 16 amino acids. Germline V gene lookup returns CDR1 MDHEN and CDR2 SYDVKM. CDR3 sequence reads: CASSLLQTSGSYEQYF. CDR3 DNA sequence: TGTGCCAGCAGTCTCCTCCAGACTAGCGGGAGCTACGAGCAGTACTTC.

The sample holds a few counts of this clone. This rearrangement joins TRBV30 to TRBJ2-1; TRBD2 is a possible D gene (5 bases). Trimming stripped 3 bases from V and 0 bases from J, with 9 bases between. This CDR3 is 14 amino acids long. CDR1 and CDR2 (germline): GTSNPN, SVGIG (reference sequence). CDR3 in DNA: TGTGCCTGGAGGGGCGAGGGCTCCTACAATGAGCAGTTCTTC. It yields the protein CAWRGEGSYNEQFF.

In its sample, this clone was seen a few times. The genes are TRBV5-1 and TRBJ2-1; D possibly corresponds to TRBD2 (6 bases). The CDR3 consists of 14 residues. Germline CDR1 reads SGHRS; CDR2 reads YFSETQ. Trimming removed 4 bases at V and 1 base at J, with 9 bases between. The CDR3 region has the DNA TGCGCCAGCAGCCGTGGGGGGTCCTACAATGAGCAGTTCTTC. The encoded protein is CASSRGGSYNEQFF.

The chain has TRBV7-2 and TRBJ2-7, with a weak D call TRBD1 (6 bases). This CDR3 has 15 amino acids. Between the trimmed V and J ends, which lost 5 bases and 0 bases, there was a span of 14 bases. Looked up from germline, CDR1 is SGHTA and CDR2 is FQGNSA. The CDR3 DNA sequence: TGTGCCAGCAGCAGGGCCGGGACAACCTCCTACGAGCAGTACTTC. It is translated as CASSRAGTTSYEQYF.

The rearrangement joins TRBV30 to TRBJ2-1; possible D gene TRBD1, 6 bases. The CDR3 runs to 12 residues. With 0 bases removed from V and 10 bases from J, the gap between germline ends came to 10 bases. Germline CDR1 reads GTSNPN; CDR2 reads SVGIG (reference sequence). The CDR3 loop is CAWSVRGGEQFF. DNA for the CDR3: TGTGCCTGGAGTGTAAGAGGGGGAGAGCAGTTCTTC.

The chain couples TRBV30 to TRBJ1-5, with no clear D. Trimming took off 2 bases at V and 7 bases at J, with 18 bases between the two ends. The germline gives CDR1 GTSNPN, CDR2 SVGIG (reference sequence). The CDR3 loop spans 15 amino acids. This CDR3 is CAWSPRVLSGQPQHF. The CDR3 DNA is TGTGCCTGGAGTCCCCGGGTCCTTTCGGGACAGCCCCAGCATTTT.

This sequence joins TRBV9 and TRBJ2-7; tentative D call: TRBD1 (5 bases). The CDR3 extends over 15 amino acids. Trimming removed 3 bases from V and 3 bases from J, with 16 bases in between. Germline V gene sequence: CDR1 SGDLS, CDR2 YYNGEE. The CDR3 is CASSASRPGNYEQYF. The CDR3 coding sequence is TGTGCCAGCAGCGCCTCTCGTCCAGGGAACTACGAGCAGTACTTC.

This clone has more than one count but fewer than ten. The chain employs TRBV29-1 and TRBJ2-5; 11 nucleotides agree with TRBD1. The CDR3 extends over 15 amino acids. Per germline, CDR1 SQVTM and CDR2 ANQGSEA. Trimming removed 7 bases from V and 5 bases from J; junction bases left unmatched: 12. The CDR3 loop is CSADRGLPFGETQYF. The DNA of the CDR3 is TGCAGCGCGGACAGGGGGCTGCCTTTCGGGGAGACCCAGTACTTC.

This clone was counted between two and nine times. The chain uses TRBV30 and TRBJ2-1; TRBD1 agrees at 7 bases. There are 11 residues in the CDR3. The trim removed 5 bases at V and 9 bases at J, leaving 4 bases unmatched. In germline, CDR1 is GTSNPN, CDR2 SVGIG (reference sequence). This CDR3 is CAWAGGFEQFF. CDR3 bases: TGTGCCTGGGCAGGGGGATTTGAGCAGTTCTTC.

This clone was picked up a small number of times. The chain carries TRBV5-1 and TRBJ1-5, with D maybe TRBD1 (5 bases). The germline gives CDR1 SGHRS, CDR2 YFSETQ. This CDR3 has 15 amino acids. V was pared by 3 bases and J by 1 base, with 11 bases between. CDR3 residues: CASSYDPGSNQPQHF. The CDR3 region has the DNA TGCGCCAGCAGCTATGACCCAGGGAGCAATCAGCCCCAGCATTTT. Full variable domain (remainder filled in from reference TRBV5-1 and TRBJ1-5): KAGVTQTPRYLIKTRGQQVTLSCSPISGHRSVSWYQQTPGQGLQFLFEYFSETQRNKGNFPGRFSGRQFSNSRSEMNVSTLELGDSALYLCASSYDPGSNQPQHFGDGTRLSIL.

In its sample, this clone was seen a few times. The chain joins TRBV7-2 to TRBJ1-6, with 8 bases aligning to TRBD1. The CDR3 length is 17 residues. With V trimmed by 1 base and J by 7 bases, 9 bases remained unmatched. Germline assignment: CDR1 SGHTA and CDR2 FQGNSA. CDR3 sequence reads: CASSLGTGSGGNSPLHF. Here the CDR3 DNA reads TGTGCCAGCAGCTTAGGGACAGGGTCCGGTGGGAATTCACCCCTCCACTTT.

The chain combines TRBV9 with TRBJ2-1; D might be TRBD1 (5 bases). There are 15 residues in the CDR3. Germline V gene data show CDR1 as SGDLS and CDR2 as YYNGEE. The ends were cut back, 3 bases at V and 4 bases at J, with 14 bases in the middle. CDR3 bases: TGTGCCAGCAGCGCTCGCCCCCAGGGATACAATGAGCAGTTCTTC. Protein product: CASSARPQGYNEQFF.

Only a few counts were recorded for this clone. The chain uses TRBV7-9 and TRBJ2-1, with 8 nucleotides matching TRBD2. The CDR3 loop spans 15 amino acids. CDR1 and CDR2 from the germline V gene are SEHNR and FQNEAQ (reference sequence). The J segment lost 4 bases and the V segment lost 5 bases, leaving 7 bases of the junction unmatched. The CDR3 DNA is TGTGCCAGCAGCCCCACGACTAGCGTATACAATGAGCAGTTCTTC. This encodes CASSPTTSVYNEQFF.

The gene calls are TRBV2 and TRBJ2-3; D is undetermined. Germline V lookup: CDR1 SNHLY, CDR2 FYNNEI. V was clipped by 7 bases and J by 6 bases, with 11 bases between them. This CDR3 region has 12 residues. The CDR3: CASTLRVDTQYF. The DNA of the CDR3 is TGTGCCAGCACCTTGCGAGTGGATACGCAGTATTTT. Full variable domain (outside the CDR3, taken from reference TRBV2 and TRBJ2-3): EPEVTQTPSHQVTQMGQEVILRCVPISNHLYFYWYRQILGQKVEFLVSFYNNEISEKSEIFDDQFSVERPDGSNFTLKIRSTKLEDSAMYFCASTLRVDTQYFGPGTRLTVL.

This clone was seen a handful of times. The chain carries TRBV7-2 and TRBJ1-2, with 10 bases lining up with TRBD1. This CDR3 spans 14 amino acids. Trimming removed 6 bases from V and 3 bases from J; junction bases left unmatched: 4. Germline V CDR1 and CDR2: SGHTA, FQGNSA. DNA of the CDR3: TGTGCCAGCAGACGACAGGGGGCAGACTATGGCTACACCTTC. Translated, it gives CASRRQGADYGYTF.

V and J are TRBV27 and TRBJ2-7; possible D gene TRBD1, 5 bases. CDR3 length: 13 residues. The V gene's germline CDR1 is MNHEY and CDR2 SMNVEV (reference sequence). The ends were cut back, 6 bases at V and 3 bases at J, with 12 bases in the middle. CDR3 in amino acids: CASRRTLLYEQYF. In DNA form, the CDR3 reads TGTGCCAGCAGAAGGACACTTCTCTACGAGCAGTACTTC.

Only a few counts were recorded for this clone. The J gene is TRBJ2-7, the V gene TRBV2, with 13 bases aligning to TRBD2. Trimming cost V 6 bases and J 6 bases; bases outside gene matches: 8. This CDR3 comprises 15 residues. Germline CDR1 SNHLY, CDR2 FYNNEI. The CDR3 is CASSPRTSGSGEQYF. CDR3 DNA sequence: TGTGCCAGCAGCCCCAGGACTAGCGGGAGCGGCGAGCAGTACTTC.

This clone was observed a few times. V usage is TRBV4-3 and J usage is TRBJ2-3; D possibly corresponds to TRBD2 (5 bases). Germline CDR1 LGHNA, CDR2 YSLEER. The CDR3 is 18 residues long. The V and J ends lost 3 bases and 0 bases respectively, with 19 bases between them. CDR3 residues: CASSQSAGDSSSTDTQYF. As DNA, the CDR3 is TGCGCCAGCAGCCAGAGCGCCGGGGATAGCTCTAGCACAGATACGCAGTATTTT.

This clone was observed a handful of times. The CDR3 DNA follows: TGTGCCAGCAGTTCGCGGGACGGGACCCGAGGGCAGTACTTC. Its translation is CASSSRDGTRGQYF. The chain has TRBV27 and TRBJ2-7, with D possibly matching TRBD2 (6 bases). V shed 4 bases and J shed 9 bases, with 19 bases lying between them. The germline V gene has CDR1 MNHEY and CDR2 SMNVEV (reference sequence). This CDR3 comprises 14 residues.

The chain links TRBV14 to TRBJ2-4, with unresolved D. The V end lost 0 bases, the J end lost 4 bases, and 10 bases lay between the germline ends. This CDR3 region has 15 residues. Per the germline V gene, CDR1 is SGHDN and CDR2 is FVKESK. This CDR3 is CASSQDLYSKNIQYF. CDR3 nucleotide sequence: TGTGCCAGCAGCCAAGATCTATACAGTAAAAACATTCAGTACTTC.

V gene TRBV28 combines with J gene TRBJ1-2, with 12 bases aligning to TRBD1. Per the germline V gene, CDR1 is MDHEN and CDR2 is SYDVKM. With V trimmed by 4 bases and J by 5 bases, 8 bases remained unmatched. The CDR3 spans 16 residues. In DNA, the CDR3 is TGTGCCAGCAGTTCGCCGGGACAGGGGGCGCGGTATGGCTACACCTTC. Protein: CASSSPGQGARYGYTF.

CDR3 in DNA: TGTGCCAGCAGTGCAGGTCAGGGGGGTGGCTACACCTTC. Amino acids: CASSAGQGGGYTF. This sequence joins TRBV9 and TRBJ1-2; 7 bases are a match to TRBD1. The germline gives CDR1 SGDLS, CDR2 YYNGEE. V lost 5 bases and J lost 7; bases outside the gene matches: 8. This CDR3 contains 13 residues.

The rearrangement uses TRBV7-2 and TRBJ2-4; a weak D match, TRBD1 (7 bases). The CDR3 length is 17 residues. V lost 5 bases and J 0 bases, leaving 17 bases between the germline ends. Germline V CDR1 and CDR2: SGHTA, FQGNSA. CDR3 in DNA: TGTGCCAGCAGCCCATCAGGGGGGACGTTAGCCAAAAACATTCAGTACTTC. Translation gives CASSPSGGTLAKNIQYF. Full variable domain (remainder filled in from reference TRBV7-2 and TRBJ2-4): GAGVSQSPSNKVTEKGKDVELRCDPISGHTALYWYRQSLGQGLEFLIYFQGNSAPDKSGLPSDRFSAERTGGSVSTLTIQRTQQEDSAVYLCASSPSGGTLAKNIQYFGAGTRLSVL.

The chain is built from TRBV18 and TRBJ2-5; D possibly corresponds to TRBD1 (6 bases). Trimming cost V 3 bases and J 1 base, with 12 bases left between them. The CDR3 is 15 residues long. Germline assignment: CDR1 KGHSH and CDR2 LQKENI. In DNA form, the CDR3 reads TGTGCCAGCTCACCCGGGGCAGGGGCCCAAGAGACCCAGTACTTC. It codes for CASSPGAGAQETQYF. Variable domain in full (rest from reference TRBV18 and TRBJ2-5): NAGVMQNPRHLVRRRGQEARLRCSPMKGHSHVYWYRQLPEEGLKFMVYLQKENIIDESGMPKERFSAEFPKEGPSILRIQQVVRGDSAAYFCASSPGAGAQETQYFGPGTRLLVL.

The V and J genes are TRBV7-2 and TRBJ2-1, with 7 bases that match TRBD2. The CDR3 is 14 residues long. J lost 4 bases, V lost 3 bases, and 3 bases had no gene match. Germline assignment: CDR1 SGHTA and CDR2 FQGNSA. CDR3 bases: TGTGCCAGCAGCTTGAGCGGGACGTACAATGAGCAGTTCTTC. The encoded protein is CASSLSGTYNEQFF. Full variable domain (missing parts from reference TRBV7-2 and TRBJ2-1): GAGVSQSPSNKVTEKGKDVELRCDPISGHTALYWYRQSLGQGLEFLIYFQGNSAPDKSGLPSDRFSAERTGGSVSTLTIQRTQQEDSAVYLCASSLSGTYNEQFFGPGTRLTVL.